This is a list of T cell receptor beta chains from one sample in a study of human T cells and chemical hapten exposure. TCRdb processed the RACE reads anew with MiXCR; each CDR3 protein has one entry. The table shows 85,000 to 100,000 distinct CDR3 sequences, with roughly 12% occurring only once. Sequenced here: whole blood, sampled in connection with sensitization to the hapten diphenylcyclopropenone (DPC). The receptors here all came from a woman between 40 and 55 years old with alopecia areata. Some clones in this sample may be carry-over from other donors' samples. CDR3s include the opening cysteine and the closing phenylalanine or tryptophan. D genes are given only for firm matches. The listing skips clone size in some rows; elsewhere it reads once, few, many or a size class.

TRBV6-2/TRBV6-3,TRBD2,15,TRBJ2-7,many,TGTGCCAGCAGTTACGGACTAGCGGGAGGCGGGGAGCAGTACTTC,CASSYGLAGGGEQYF
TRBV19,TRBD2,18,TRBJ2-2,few,TGTGCCAGTAGTATCCCCCTACGGGAGGGCCCCCGAGGGGGGGAGCTGTTTTTT,CASSIPLREGPRGGELFF
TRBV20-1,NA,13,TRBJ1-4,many,TGCAGTGCCCAGGGTATAGGTGATGAAAAACTGTTTTTT,CSAQGIGDEKLFF
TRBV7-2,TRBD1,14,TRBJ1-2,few,TGTGCCAGCAGCTTCCGGACAGGGGAGAATGGCTACACCTTC,CASSFRTGENGYTF
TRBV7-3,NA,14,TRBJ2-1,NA,TGTGCCAGCAGCTTAACGACAGGGAGGGGTGAGCAGTTCTTC,CASSLTTGRGEQFF
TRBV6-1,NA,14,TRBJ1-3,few,TGTGCCACCTGGTCCGGGTCCTCTGGAAACACCATATATTTT,CATWSGSSGNTIYF
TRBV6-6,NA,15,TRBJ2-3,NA,TGTGCCAGCAGCATCACAGGGACGGGGACAGATACGCAGTATTTT,CASSITGTGTDTQYF
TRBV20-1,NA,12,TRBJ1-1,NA,TGCAGTGCACAGTTGGGGGACACTGAAGCTTTCTTT,CSAQLGDTEAFF
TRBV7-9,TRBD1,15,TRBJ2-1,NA,TGTGCCAGCAGCTTAATGGGACAGGGCCACAATGAGCAGTTCTTC,CASSLMGQGHNEQFF
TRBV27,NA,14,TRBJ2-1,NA,TGTGCCAGCAGCCCGGCTCTAGGGTACAATGAGCAGTTCTTC,CASSPALGYNEQFF
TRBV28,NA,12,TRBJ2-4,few,TGTGCCAGCAGTCCCTCTTTGGCAGGGATGGACTTC,CASSPSLAGMDF
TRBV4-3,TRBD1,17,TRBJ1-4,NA,TGCGCCAGCAGCCAGGGGACAGGGGGCTACGCTAATGAAAAACTGTTTTTT,CASSQGTGGYANEKLFF
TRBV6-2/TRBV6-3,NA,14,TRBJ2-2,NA,TGTGCCAGCACCCGCGGGGCAAACACCGGGGAGCTGTTTTTT,CASTRGANTGELFF
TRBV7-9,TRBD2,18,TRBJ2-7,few,TGTGCCAGCAGCACAACCGGGACTAGCGGGACCCGGTCCTACGAGCAGTACTTC,CASSTTGTSGTRSYEQYF
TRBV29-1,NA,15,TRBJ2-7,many,TGCAGCGTTGATGGGGACTCAGGGGGACGCTACGAGCAGTACTTC,CSVDGDSGGRYEQYF
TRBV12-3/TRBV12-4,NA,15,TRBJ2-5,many,TGTGCCAGCAGTTTCTCCCTGACACGCCAAGAGACCCAGTACTTC,CASSFSLTRQETQYF
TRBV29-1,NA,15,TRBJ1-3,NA,TGCAGCGTTGAAGTGGCAACTAGCTCTGGAAACACCATATATTTT,CSVEVATSSGNTIYF
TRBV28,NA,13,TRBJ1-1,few,TGTGCCAGCAGAACAGGATCGAACACTGAAGCTTTCTTT,CASRTGSNTEAFF
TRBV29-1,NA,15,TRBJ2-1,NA,TGCAGCGTTGAAGAGTTGACGGGCCCTCGCGAAGAGCAGTTCTTC,CSVEELTGPREEQFF
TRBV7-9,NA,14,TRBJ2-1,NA,TGTGCCAGCAGGTTAACAGGAGTCTACAATGAGCAGTTCTTC,CASRLTGVYNEQFF
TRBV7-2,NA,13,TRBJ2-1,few,TGTGCCAGCAGCCCTTACGGGTACAATGAGCAGTTCTTC,CASSPYGYNEQFF
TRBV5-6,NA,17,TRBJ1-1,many,TGTGCCAGCAGCTCGCTAAGATTCGGCCAGCCGAACACTGAAGCTTTCTTT,CASSSLRFGQPNTEAFF
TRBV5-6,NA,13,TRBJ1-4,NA,TGTGCCAGCAGCTTGCGGGTTGCTGAAAAACTGTTTTTT,CASSLRVAEKLFF
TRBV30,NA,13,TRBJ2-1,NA,TGTGCCTGGAGAACCAGGGCTTACAATGAGCAGTTCTTC,CAWRTRAYNEQFF
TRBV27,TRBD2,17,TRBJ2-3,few,TGTGCCAGCAGTCCCGCGACTAGCGGGAGCTGGAAAGATACGCAGTATTTT,CASSPATSGSWKDTQYF
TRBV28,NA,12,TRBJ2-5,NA,TGTGCCATCAGGGAGACAGAGGAGACCCAGTACTTC,CAIRETEETQYF
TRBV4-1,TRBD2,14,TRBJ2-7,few,TGCGCCAGCAGCCAGGGCGGGAGGGGAAACGAGCAGTACTTC,CASSQGGRGNEQYF
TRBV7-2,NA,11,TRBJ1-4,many,TGTGCCAGCAGCTTAGGGGGACGGCTGTTTTTT,CASSLGGRLFF
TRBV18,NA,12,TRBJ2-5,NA,TGTGCCAGCTCTCGCGCAATCGAGACCCAGTACTTC,CASSRAIETQYF
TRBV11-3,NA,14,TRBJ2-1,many,TGTGCCAGCAGCTATGGACGGATTGACAATGAGCAGTTCTTC,CASSYGRIDNEQFF
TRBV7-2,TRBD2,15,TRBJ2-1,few,TGTGCCAGCAGCCAGGGACTAGCGGCTTACAATGAGCAGTTCTTC,CASSQGLAAYNEQFF
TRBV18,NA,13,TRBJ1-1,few,TGTGCCAGCTCATCGCCCGAAGGGATCGAAGCTTTCTTT,CASSSPEGIEAFF
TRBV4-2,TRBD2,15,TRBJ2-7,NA,TGTGCCAGCAGCCAACGGACTAGCGGGGTTTCCGAGCAGTACTTC,CASSQRTSGVSEQYF
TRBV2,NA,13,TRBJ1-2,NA,TGTGCCAGCAGAGTTGGAGGGGGAGACGGCTACACCTTC,CASRVGGGDGYTF
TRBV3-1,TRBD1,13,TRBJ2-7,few,TGTGCCAGCAGCCGACAGGGGACATACGAGCAGTACTTC,CASSRQGTYEQYF
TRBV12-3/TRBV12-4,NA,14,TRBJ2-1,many,TGTGCCAGCACTTCCAGTTCCCCATACAATGAGCAGTTCTTC,CASTSSSPYNEQFF
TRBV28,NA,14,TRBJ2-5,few,TGTGCCAGCAGTTTATTGGGCAGGGACAAGACCCAGTACTTC,CASSLLGRDKTQYF
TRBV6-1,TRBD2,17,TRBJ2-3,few,TGTGCCAGCAGTGAAGCGGGACTAGCGTCCAGCACAGATACGCAGTATTTT,CASSEAGLASSTDTQYF
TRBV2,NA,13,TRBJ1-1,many,TGTGCCAGCAAAAGGGACCGACCAGCTGAAGCTTTCTTT,CASKRDRPAEAFF
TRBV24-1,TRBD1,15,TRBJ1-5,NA,TGTGCCACCAGTGCCCAGGGGGAGGCCAATCAGCCCCAGCATTTT,CATSAQGEANQPQHF
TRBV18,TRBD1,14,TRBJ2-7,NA,TGTGCCAGCTCACCCGGGACAGAGTTCTACGAGCAGTACTTC,CASSPGTEFYEQYF